These 5 T cell receptor beta chains were sequenced from one sample in a study of PD-1 blockade in mismatch repair-deficient tumors. Method: immunoSEQ multiplex PCR; TCRdb's copy keeps in-frame clones and lacks some. The sample holds tens of thousands of clones, about 76% seen once. Sequenced material: peripheral blood, taken 4 weeks after starting pembrolizumab. The receptors were sampled from an adult with mismatch repair-deficient cancer.

This clone was seen more than once but under ten times. The rearrangement uses TRBV5-1 and TRBJ1-2; 9 nucleotides align to TRBD1. The germline CDR1 and CDR2 sequences are SGHRS and YFSETQ. V was clipped by 2 bases and J by 2 bases; unmatched bases: 1. This CDR3 region has 14 residues. CDR3 in DNA: TGCGCCAGCAGCTTAGGGACAGGGAACTATGGCTACACCTTC. Encoded protein: CASSLGTGNYGYTF.

CDR3 in amino acids: CASKDRDRGEQYF. CDR3 coding DNA: TGTGCCAGCAAGGACAGGGATCGGGGGGAGCAGTACTTC. J is TRBJ2-7 and V is TRBV2, with TRBD1 identical over 8 bases. J gave up 7 bases and V 7 bases, and 9 bases lay outside the gene matches. This CDR3 region has 13 residues. Germline V gene lookup returns CDR1 SNHLY and CDR2 FYNNEI.

The CDR3 spells CASTPSWGFGANVLTF. The CDR3 DNA follows: TGCGCCAGCACCCCGTCGTGGGGTTTTGGGGCCAACGTCCTGACTTTC. The rearrangement joins TRBV5-1 to TRBJ2-6; D is unclear. The CDR3 runs to 16 residues. The V gene's germline CDR1 is SGHRS and CDR2 YFSETQ. The V end was cut by 6 bases, the J end by 3 bases, with 16 bases between.

The rearrangement joins TRBV4-1 to TRBJ2-7, with D possibly TRBD2 on 6 matching bases. Germline lookup yields CDR1 MGHRA and CDR2 YSYEKL. The CDR3 covers 17 residues. V lost 1 base and J lost 3, with 19 bases in between. CDR3 sequence (DNA): TGCGCCAGCAGCCAAGCGTGGCTGGGAGCGGGTTACTACGAGCAGTACTTC. Amino acid sequence: CASSQAWLGAGYYEQYF.

By sample fraction, this clone is medium-sized. The CDR3 region is CASSIDRNNYPTGELFF. As DNA, the CDR3 is TGTGCCAGTAGTATAGATAGGAACAACTACCCCACCGGGGAGCTGTTTTTT. V gene TRBV19 combines with J gene TRBJ2-2; D remains unclear. The V gene lost 0 bases and the J gene lost 4 bases, with 15 bases spanning the gap. Germline lookup yields CDR1 LNHDA and CDR2 SQIVND (reference sequence). This CDR3 has 17 amino acids. Supplemented by reference TRBV19 and TRBJ2-2, the full variable domain reads DGGITQSPKYLFRKEGQNVTLSCEQNLNHDAMYWYRQDPGQGLRLIYYSQIVNDFQKGDIAEGYSVSREKKESFPLTVTSAQKNPTAFYLCASSIDRNNYPTGELFFGEGSRLTVL.